This TCR beta chain comes out of a study of blood T cell repertoires in COVID-19. As for the study in general: From T cells, B-cell-depleted T cells, or PBMCs came the material, which was cDNA or gDNA.

V lost 7 bases and J lost 1, with 13 bases in between. Germline V gene lookup returns CDR1 SQVTM and CDR2 ANQGSEA. The length of the CDR3 is 13 residues. Source study methods: Nucleated cell counts were estimated from reference gene primer amplification. Data came from immunoSEQ multiplex PCR; TCRdb stores just in-frame clones and leaves some out. The V and J calls and clone size were taken over from that table, and D and trimming were inferred from the DNA. Counted here are roughly 100,000 clones, about 80% occurring once; the ten biggest clones make up 2.5% to 4%. The specimen sequenced was peripheral blood. This TCR was sampled from an elderly woman with active or convalescent COVID-19. The J gene is TRBJ1-1, the V gene TRBV29-1; D is possibly TRBD1 (5 bases). The CDR3 loop is CSGRIGANTEAFF. The CDR3 nucleotides read TGCAGCGGTCGTATTGGGGCGAACACTGAAGCTTTCTTT.